The clone carrying this T cell receptor beta chain was recorded a few times. Antigen: not known. Everyone who donated was a healthy Caucasian. TCRdb passed the 5' RACE reads through MiXCR, listing each CDR3 protein once. Of fewer than 250,000 distinct CDR3 sequences listed, approximately 7% were seen once; the top ten hold roughly 3.9%. This sample is part of a study of identical twins. Whole-study results and caveats: Those out-of-frame alpha sequences shared by twins showed an excess of low generation probability. Fewer insertions were carried by abundant cord blood beta clonotypes, but none was seen in memory repertoires. For monozygotic twins, models underestimated out-of-frame TCR alpha sharing.

Trimming at V came to 1 base and at J to 4 bases, leaving 0 bases not matched to a gene. The germline CDR1 and CDR2 sequences are MNHEY and SVGAGI. The CDR3 is 13 amino acids. This sample also belongs to another study, concerning yellow fever vaccine responses in identical twins.

The chain recombines TRBV6-5 with TRBJ2-7; 8 bases agree with TRBD1. This clonotype was obtained from a woman in her late teens or twenties in good health. Sample: memory (CD45RO+) T cells sorted from blood. As DNA, the CDR3 is TGTGCCAGCAGTTACTGGACAGGGTACGAGCAGTACTTC. Its translation is CASSYWTGYEQYF.